This T cell receptor beta chain was profiled in a study of early T cells in non-severe SARS-CoV-2 infection. Study-level findings and limits: VDJdb-based matching was biased toward anti-spike CD8 responses and missed private and CD4 specificities.

Unique molecular identifiers were attached to individual cDNA molecules. MiXCR was run by TCRdb on the 5' RACE reads, yielding one entry per CDR3 protein. Of some 71,000 distinct CDR3 sequences in the sample, about 9% are singletons; the top ten hold under 7%. This clonotype was detected many times. The target antigen is unknown. V dropped 7 bases and J dropped 7; count of bases not matched to a gene: 7. The CDR3 extends over 15 amino acids. Per the germline V gene, CDR1 is LNHDA and CDR2 is SQIVND (reference sequence). Sequenced: whole blood. This TCR was sampled from an adult who was a healthcare worker with PCR-confirmed SARS-CoV-2 infection or an uninfected control (not recorded which). The chain uses TRBV19 and TRBJ1-4; 12 bases align to TRBD1. This chain's CDR3 is CASTGDRGRIEKLFF. In DNA, the CDR3 is TGTGCCAGTACCGGGGACAGGGGGCGCATTGAAAAACTGTTTTTT.